The 17 T cell receptor beta chains below all came from one sample that was sequenced in a study of blood T cell repertoires in COVID-19. TCRdb's copy holds only in-frame clones and misses some; the assay was immunoSEQ multiplex PCR. This table has 390,000 or so clones, around 87% appearing once. The sequenced material came from peripheral blood. Receptor source: a woman aged 25 to 39 with COVID-19, enrolled during active disease.

The chain joins TRBV19 to TRBJ1-3, with 7 bases lining up with TRBD1. The V gene end was trimmed by 3 bases and the J gene end by 6 bases; junction bases not matched to a gene: 11. Looked up from germline, CDR1 is LNHDA and CDR2 is SQIVND (reference sequence). This CDR3 contains 16 residues. As DNA, the CDR3 is TGTGCCAGTAGTATCGACCGGACAGGATTCGCAAACACCATATATTTT. This codes for CASSIDRTGFANTIYF.

In its sample, this clone was seen once. Germline and junction disagree at one end, which may indicate a read error. Within the sample, other DNA sequences also encode this same CDR3. The rearrangement uses TRBV18 and TRBJ1-1, with D unclear. The CDR3 spans 13 residues. Germline V gives CDR1 KGHSH, CDR2 LQKENI. CDR3 region: CASSPPIRAEAFF. The CDR3 nucleotides read TGTGCCAGCTCGCCACCGATCCGGGCTGAAGCTTTCTTT.

The V gene is TRBV5-1, the J gene TRBJ2-7, with 8 bases that match TRBD1. The V gene end was trimmed by 1 base and the J gene end by 3 bases; junction bases not matched to a gene: 3. Looked up from germline, CDR1 is SGHRS and CDR2 is YFSETQ. CDR3 length equals 14 residues. Written as DNA, the CDR3 is TGCGCCAGCAGCTTGACAGGGGGGATCTACGAGCAGTACTTC. Encoded protein: CASSLTGGIYEQYF. The variable domain in full, completed from reference TRBV5-1 and TRBJ2-7, reads KAGVTQTPRYLIKTRGQQVTLSCSPISGHRSVSWYQQTPGQGLQFLFEYFSETQRNKGNFPGRFSGRQFSNSRSEMNVSTLELGDSALYLCASSLTGGIYEQYFGPGTRLTVT.

The V gene is TRBV2, the J gene TRBJ2-7, with TRBD1 matching over 9 bases. Germline CDR1 is SNHLY and CDR2 is FYNNEI. Germline trimming cut 4 bases from V and 2 bases from J; bases unmatched to any gene: 9. The CDR3 totals 16 residues. CDR3 sequence (DNA): TGTGCCAGCAGTGGGGGCGCGGGACAGGGAACCTACGAGCAGTACTTC. Amino acid sequence: CASSGGAGQGTYEQYF.

A single count supports this clone. This chain connects TRBV7-8 to TRBJ2-2; weak D call: TRBD1 (7 bases). This CDR3 is 17 amino acids long. Germline lookup yields CDR1 SGHVS and CDR2 FQNEAQ. Trimming stripped 2 bases from V and 6 bases from J, with 19 bases between. The CDR3 reads CASSLLPAGGYSGELFF. In DNA, the CDR3 is TGTGCCAGCAGCTTATTGCCGGCAGGGGGGTATTCCGGGGAGCTGTTTTTT.

The chain couples TRBV11-1 to TRBJ2-7; D is possibly TRBD2 (5 bases). The V end lost 5 bases, the J end lost 2 bases, and 7 bases lay between the germline ends. This CDR3 is 12 amino acids long. Germline CDR1 reads SGHAT; CDR2 reads FQDESV (reference sequence). CDR3 nucleotides: TGTGCCAGCAGCAGAGGGACCTACGAGCAGTACTTC. It is translated as CASSRGTYEQYF.

The chain recombines TRBV2 with TRBJ2-1; 10 bases align to TRBD2. Germline V gene sequence: CDR1 SNHLY, CDR2 FYNNEI. The V gene end was trimmed by 4 bases and the J gene end by 8 bases; junction bases not matched to a gene: 8. CDR3 size: 15 residues. Here the CDR3 DNA reads TGTGCCAGCAGTGTTACTAGCGGGATTGGCCATGAGCAGTTCTTC. Its protein product is CASSVTSGIGHEQFF.

The chain recombines TRBV4-1 with TRBJ2-7, with D uncertain. Germline CDR1 MGHRA, CDR2 YSYEKL. The ends were cut back, 1 base at V and 0 bases at J, with 13 bases in the middle. The CDR3 runs to 16 residues. CDR3 coding DNA: TGCGCCAGCAGCCAAGCACCCCGGCAGGTCTCCTACGAGCAGTACTTC. Protein: CASSQAPRQVSYEQYF.

The chain has TRBV7-9 and TRBJ1-4; TRBD1 might be the D (6 bases). CDR3 length equals 14 residues. Germline lookup yields CDR1 SEHNR and CDR2 FQNEAQ (reference sequence). Trimming cost V 5 bases and J 11 bases, with 18 bases left between them. CDR3 residues: CASSQPGHPYKLFF. In DNA, the CDR3 is TGTGCCAGCAGCCAACCGGGACATCCCTATAAACTGTTTTTT.

The genes are TRBV6-5 and TRBJ2-2; D possibly corresponds to TRBD2 (6 bases). Trimming left V 8 bases short and J 5 bases short, with 12 bases between. There are 13 residues in the CDR3. Germline-derived CDR1 and CDR2 are MNHEY and SVGAGI. CDR3 coding DNA: TGTGCCAGCGGCGCAGGGAGGACCGGGGAGCTGTTTTTT. Protein product: CASGAGRTGELFF.

This clone was observed a single time. V gene TRBV18 combines with J gene TRBJ2-5; 11 nucleotides match TRBD2. CDR3 length equals 15 residues. V dropped 4 bases and J dropped 2; count of bases not matched to a gene: 3. Germline V CDR1 and CDR2: KGHSH, LQKENI. The CDR3: CASSQRTSGQETQYF. CDR3 DNA: TGTGCCAGCTCACAGCGGACTAGCGGGCAAGAGACCCAGTACTTC.

The genes are TRBV7-2 and TRBJ2-1; TRBD2 agrees at 10 bases. Trimming removed 7 bases from V and 4 bases from J; junction bases left unmatched: 7. The germline V gene has CDR1 SGHTA and CDR2 FQGNSA. The CDR3 has 15 amino acids. As DNA, the CDR3 is TGTGCCAGCACTAGAGCGGGAGGGCTTTACAATGAGCAGTTCTTC. Translation: CASTRAGGLYNEQFF.

The genes are TRBV5-6 and TRBJ1-3, with D unresolved. Trimming took 4 bases from V and 2 from J, leaving 10 bases between them. The CDR3 is made up of 14 amino acids. Germline loops: CDR1 SGHDT, CDR2 YYEEEE. CDR3 protein: CASSSDVAGNTIYF. The CDR3 region has the DNA TGTGCCAGCAGCAGCGACGTCGCTGGAAACACCATATATTTT.

The genes are TRBV28 and TRBJ1-5; 10 positions agree with TRBD1. Germline V gene lookup returns CDR1 MDHEN and CDR2 SYDVKM. The CDR3 consists of 17 residues. The V and J ends lost 3 bases and 1 base, in that order; junction bases with no gene match: 6. This CDR3 is CASSFTGTGESNQPQHF. The CDR3 DNA is TGTGCCAGCAGTTTTACCGGGACAGGGGAAAGCAATCAGCCCCAGCATTTT.

V is TRBV5-6 and J is TRBJ2-7, with a weak D call TRBD1 (5 bases). The CDR3 contains 12 residues. Per the germline V gene, CDR1 is SGHDT and CDR2 is YYEEEE. The V and J ends lost 4 bases and 7 bases respectively, with 12 bases between them. The CDR3 region has the DNA TGTGCCAGCAGCCTGCTGGGGCTGGAGCAGTACTTC. Translated: CASSLLGLEQYF.

The chain recombines TRBV15 with TRBJ2-1; 10 bases agree with TRBD2. The CDR3 extends over 19 amino acids. The germline CDR1 and CDR2 sequences are LNHNV and YYDKDF (reference sequence). Trimming cost V 4 bases and J 8 bases; bases outside gene matches: 20. For the CDR3, the DNA is TGTGCCACCAGCATCAGGCAGGGGACTAGCGTAAAACTAAGCGATGAGCAGTTCTTC. Protein: CATSIRQGTSVKLSDEQFF.

This chain connects TRBV2 to TRBJ1-4, with D hard to call. Between the trimmed V and J ends, which lost 6 bases and 0 bases, there was a span of 14 bases. Germline-derived CDR1 and CDR2 are SNHLY and FYNNEI. The CDR3 totals 16 residues. The chain's CDR3 is CASSWPRVATNEKLFF. The CDR3 coding sequence is TGTGCCAGCAGCTGGCCACGGGTTGCAACTAATGAAAAACTGTTTTTT.